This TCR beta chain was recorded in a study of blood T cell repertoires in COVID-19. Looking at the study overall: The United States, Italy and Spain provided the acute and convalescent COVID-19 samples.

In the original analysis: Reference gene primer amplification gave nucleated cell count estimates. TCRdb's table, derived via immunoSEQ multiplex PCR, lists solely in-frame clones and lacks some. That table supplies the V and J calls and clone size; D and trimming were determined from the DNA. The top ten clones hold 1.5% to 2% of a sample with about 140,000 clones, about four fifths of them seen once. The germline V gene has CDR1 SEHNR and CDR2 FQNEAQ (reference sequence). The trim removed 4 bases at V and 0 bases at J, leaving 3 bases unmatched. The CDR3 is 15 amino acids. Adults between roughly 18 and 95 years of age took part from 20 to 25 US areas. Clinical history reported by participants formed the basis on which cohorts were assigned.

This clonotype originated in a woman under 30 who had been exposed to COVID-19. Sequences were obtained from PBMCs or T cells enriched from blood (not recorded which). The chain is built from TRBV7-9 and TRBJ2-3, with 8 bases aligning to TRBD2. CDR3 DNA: TGTGCCAGCAGCTCTCGGGAGGGGAGCACAGATACGCAGTATTTT. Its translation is CASSSREGSTDTQYF.